Listed below are T cell receptor beta chains from one sample, sequenced in a study of blood T cells in healthy people across ages. TCRdb analysed the 5' RACE reads with MiXCR anew, one entry per CDR3 protein. Counted here are approximately 290,000 distinct CDR3 sequences, around 27% occurring once; the ten biggest clones make up approximately 30%. Sequencing used blood. The source of these receptors is a woman in her seventies in good health. CDR3s include the opening cysteine and the closing phenylalanine or tryptophan. D genes are given only for firm matches. Expanded clones get a size class; other rows say once, few or many, or leave the size out.

d_call j_call v_call clone_size cdr3_aa cdr3_nt
- TRBJ2-3 TRBV12-3/TRBV12-4 many CASSLGLKGQQYF TGTGCCAGCAGTTTAGGGCTGAAGGGGCAGCAGTATTTT
- TRBJ2-1 TRBV20-1 - CSANIFRQFF TGCAGTGCTAATATTTTTCGGCAGTTCTTC
TRBD2 TRBJ2-7 TRBV5-4 - CASSVDGSGVAPYEQYF TGTGCCAGCAGCGTGGACGGAAGCGGGGTAGCTCCCTACGAGCAGTACTTC
TRBD1 TRBJ1-1 TRBV20-1 - CSAGPGGGAFF TGCAGTGCTGGCCCAGGGGGCGGCGCTTTCTTT
- TRBJ2-2 TRBV6-5 - CASSYVFGGASTGELFF TGTGCCAGCAGTTATGTCTTCGGGGGCGCGTCCACCGGGGAGCTGTTTTTT
- TRBJ2-5 TRBV20-1 - CSAPNSAAPSQETQYF TGCAGTGCTCCCAACTCTGCAGCTCCGTCCCAAGAGACCCAGTACTTC
TRBD1 TRBJ1-1 TRBV20-1 - CSARRSDRGPSTEAFF TGCAGTGCCCGACGATCCGACAGGGGGCCTTCCACTGAAGCTTTCTTT
TRBD2 TRBJ2-1 TRBV4-1 few CASSREPPPVAGDYNEQFF TGCGCCAGCAGCCGCGAACCCCCTCCGGTAGCGGGAGACTACAATGAGCAGTTCTTC
- TRBJ2-7 TRBV20-1 - CSAPRDSYYEQYF TGCAGTGCTCCGCGGGACAGCTACTACGAGCAGTACTTC
- TRBJ2-1 TRBV6-4 - CASSDLQGGPNEQFF TGTGCCAGCAGTGACCTACAGGGAGGCCCCAATGAGCAGTTCTTC
- TRBJ2-6 TRBV7-9 - CASSLADPGANVLTF TGTGCCAGCAGCTTAGCCGACCCTGGGGCCAACGTCCTGACTTTC
- TRBJ2-3 TRBV20-1 - CSAWLAITDTQYF TGCAGTGCCTGGCTGGCAATCACAGATACGCAGTATTTT
- TRBJ2-6 TRBV5-5 few CASSVDTGTGANVLTF TGTGCCAGCAGCGTTGATACAGGGACTGGGGCCAACGTCCTGACTTTC
- TRBJ2-7 TRBV20-1 - CSARWEASTYEQYF TGCAGTGCTAGATGGGAGGCCAGCACCTACGAGCAGTACTTC
- TRBJ2-7 TRBV5-6 - CASSLQGSREQYF TGTGCCAGCAGCTTGCAGGGCTCGAGGGAGCAGTACTTC
- TRBJ1-2 TRBV6-1 few CASSSLGQLDGYTF TGTGCCAGCAGTAGCCTGGGACAACTCGATGGCTACACCTTC
- TRBJ2-2 TRBV7-6 few CASSSAGGVTGELFF TGTGCCAGCAGCTCCGCAGGGGGGGTCACCGGGGAGCTGTTTTTT
TRBD1 TRBJ1-1 TRBV7-3 - CASSLEGANTEAFF TGTGCCAGCAGCTTAGAGGGGGCAAACACTGAAGCTTTCTTT
- TRBJ1-5 TRBV21-1 many CASTSRQYSNQPQHF TGTGCCAGCACCTCCAGGCAGTATAGCAATCAGCCCCAGCATTTT
TRBD2 TRBJ2-3 TRBV7-7 - CAGNSGRSSPDTQYF TGTGCTGGAAATAGCGGGAGGTCGTCCCCAGATACGCAGTATTTT
TRBD2 TRBJ2-7 TRBV12-3/TRBV12-4 few CASSGSSSYEQYF TGTGCCTCTAGCGGGAGTTCCTCCTACGAGCAGTACTTC
TRBD2 TRBJ2-1 TRBV3-1 many CASSQRWRGGWSYNEQFF TGTGCCAGCAGCCAAAGGTGGCGGGGGGGTTGGTCCTACAATGAGCAGTTCTTC
- TRBJ1-1 TRBV20-1 - CSARVPINTEAFF TGTAGTGCTAGAGTTCCAATAAACACTGAAGCTTTCTTT
- TRBJ2-7 TRBV2 once CASNGGDSYEQYF TGTGCCAGCAATGGCGGGGACTCTTACGAGCAGTACTTC
- TRBJ1-2 TRBV20-1 - CSVKDGDYGYTF TGCAGTGTCAAGGACGGAGACTATGGCTACACCTTC
TRBD2 TRBJ2-4 TRBV6-1 - CASSARGANIQYF TGTGCCAGCAGTGCGCGGGGGGCAAACATTCAGTACTTC
TRBD2 TRBJ2-5 TRBV6-6 few CASSYSGTSGEQYF TGTGCCAGCAGTTACTCGGGGACTAGCGGTGAGCAGTACTTC
- TRBJ1-5 TRBV5-1 few CASSLGGTDDQPQHF TGCGCCAGCAGCTTGGGGGGGACGGACGATCAGCCCCAGCATTTT